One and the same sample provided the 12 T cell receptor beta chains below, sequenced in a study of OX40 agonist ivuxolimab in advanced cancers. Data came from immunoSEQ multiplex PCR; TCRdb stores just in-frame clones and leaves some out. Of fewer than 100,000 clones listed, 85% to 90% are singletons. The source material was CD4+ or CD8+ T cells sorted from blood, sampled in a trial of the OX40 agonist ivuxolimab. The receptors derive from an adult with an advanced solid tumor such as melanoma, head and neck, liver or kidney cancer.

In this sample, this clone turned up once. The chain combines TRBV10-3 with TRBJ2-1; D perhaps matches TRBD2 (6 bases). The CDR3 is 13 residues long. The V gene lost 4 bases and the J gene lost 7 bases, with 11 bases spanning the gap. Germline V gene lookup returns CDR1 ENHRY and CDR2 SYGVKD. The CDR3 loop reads CAISVGTGNEQFF. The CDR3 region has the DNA TGTGCCATCAGTGTCGGGACTGGGAATGAGCAGTTCTTC.

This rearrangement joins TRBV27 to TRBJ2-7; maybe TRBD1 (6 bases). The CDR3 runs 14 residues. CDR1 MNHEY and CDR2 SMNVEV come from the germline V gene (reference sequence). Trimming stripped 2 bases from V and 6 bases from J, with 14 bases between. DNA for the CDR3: TGTGCCAGCAGTTTACTTCCAGGGGTGGGCGAGCAGTACTTC. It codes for CASSLLPGVGEQYF.

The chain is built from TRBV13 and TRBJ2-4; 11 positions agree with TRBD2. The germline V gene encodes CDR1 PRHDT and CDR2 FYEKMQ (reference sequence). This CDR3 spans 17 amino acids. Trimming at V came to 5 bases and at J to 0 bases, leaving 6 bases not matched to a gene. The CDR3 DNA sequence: TGTGCCAGCAGCACCTGGACTAGCGGGTTAGCCAAAAACATTCAGTACTTC. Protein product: CASSTWTSGLAKNIQYF.

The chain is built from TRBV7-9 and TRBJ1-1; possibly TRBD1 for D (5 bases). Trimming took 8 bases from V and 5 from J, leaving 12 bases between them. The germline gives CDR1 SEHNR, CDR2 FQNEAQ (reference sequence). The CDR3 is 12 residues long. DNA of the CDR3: TGTGCCAGCTCCCTTTGGGGGACTGAAGCTTTCTTT. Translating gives CASSLWGTEAFF. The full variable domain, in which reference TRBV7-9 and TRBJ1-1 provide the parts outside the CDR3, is DTGVSQNPRHKITKRGQNVTFRCDPISEHNRLYWYRQTLGQGPEFLTYFQNEAQLEKSRLLSDRFSAERPKGSFSTLEIQRTEQGDSAMYLCASSLWGTEAFFGQGTRLTVV.

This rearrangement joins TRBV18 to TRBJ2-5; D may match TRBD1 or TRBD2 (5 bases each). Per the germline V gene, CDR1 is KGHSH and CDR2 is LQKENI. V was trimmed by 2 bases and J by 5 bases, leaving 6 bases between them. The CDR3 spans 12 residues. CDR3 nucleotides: TGTGCCAGCTCACCATGGGGGGAGACCCAGTACTTC. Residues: CASSPWGETQYF.

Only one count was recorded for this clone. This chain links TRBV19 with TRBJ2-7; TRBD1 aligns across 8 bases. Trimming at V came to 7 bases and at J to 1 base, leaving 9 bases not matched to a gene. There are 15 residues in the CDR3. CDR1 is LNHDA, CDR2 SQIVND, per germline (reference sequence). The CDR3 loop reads CASKSAGTGSYEQYF. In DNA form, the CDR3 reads TGTGCCAGTAAGAGCGCCGGGACAGGTTCCTACGAGCAGTACTTC.

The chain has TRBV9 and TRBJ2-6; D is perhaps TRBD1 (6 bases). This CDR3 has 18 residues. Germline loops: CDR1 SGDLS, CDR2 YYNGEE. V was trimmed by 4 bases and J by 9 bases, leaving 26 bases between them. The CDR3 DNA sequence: TGTGCCAGCAGCCCGTACATCCAACAGGGAAGTCTGCGCAACGTCCTGACTTTC. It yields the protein CASSPYIQQGSLRNVLTF.

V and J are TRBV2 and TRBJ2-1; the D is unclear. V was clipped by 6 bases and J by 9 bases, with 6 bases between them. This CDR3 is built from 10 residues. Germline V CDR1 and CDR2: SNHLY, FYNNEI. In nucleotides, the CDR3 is TGTGCCAGCAGGCGATTTGAGCAGTTCTTC. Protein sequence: CASRRFEQFF.

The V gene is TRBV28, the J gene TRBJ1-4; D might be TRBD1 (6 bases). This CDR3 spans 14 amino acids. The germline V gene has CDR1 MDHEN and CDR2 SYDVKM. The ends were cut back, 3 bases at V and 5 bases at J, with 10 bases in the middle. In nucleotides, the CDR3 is TGTGCCAGCAGTTTGACCCAGGGGAATGAAAAACTGTTTTTT. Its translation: CASSLTQGNEKLFF.

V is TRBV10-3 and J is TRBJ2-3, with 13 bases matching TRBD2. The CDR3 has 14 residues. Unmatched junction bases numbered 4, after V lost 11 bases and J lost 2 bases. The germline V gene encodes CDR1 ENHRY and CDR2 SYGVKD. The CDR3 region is CAVGLAGITDTQYF. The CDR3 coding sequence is TGTGCCGTGGGACTAGCGGGGATCACAGATACGCAGTATTTT.

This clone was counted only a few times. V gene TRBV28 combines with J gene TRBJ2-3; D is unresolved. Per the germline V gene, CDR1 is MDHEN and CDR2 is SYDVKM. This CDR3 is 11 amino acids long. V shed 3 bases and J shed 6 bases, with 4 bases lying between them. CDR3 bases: TGTGCCAGCAGTTTTTTTGATACGCAGTATTTT. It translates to CASSFFDTQYF.

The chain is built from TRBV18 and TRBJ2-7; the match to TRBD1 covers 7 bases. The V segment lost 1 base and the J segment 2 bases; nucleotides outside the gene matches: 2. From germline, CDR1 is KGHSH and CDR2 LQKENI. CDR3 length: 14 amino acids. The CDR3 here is CASSPRDSAYEQYF. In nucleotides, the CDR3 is TGTGCCAGCTCACCACGGGACAGCGCCTACGAGCAGTACTTC.